These 5 T cell receptor beta chains share one sample of origin, sequenced in a study of T cell responses to AZD1222 COVID-19 vaccine. Assay used: immunoSEQ multiplex PCR; TCRdb lists only in-frame clones, some missing. This table holds around 100,000 clones, roughly nine tenths found once. The specimen was peripheral blood, collected 28 days after the second AZD1222 dose. Receptor source: an adult who received the AZD1222 COVID-19 vaccine.

The chain has TRBV28 and TRBJ2-1, with D possibly TRBD2 on 6 matching bases. CDR1 and CDR2 from the germline V gene are MDHEN and SYDVKM. V was shortened by 4 bases and J by 5 bases, with 12 bases between the two germline ends. CDR3 length: 14 residues. The CDR3 region is CASSSNQRDNEQFF. CDR3 nucleotide sequence: TGTGCCAGCAGTTCGAACCAGCGGGACAATGAGCAGTTCTTC.

The genes are TRBV5-6 and TRBJ2-5; TRBD1 is a possible D gene (5 bases). The CDR3 sequence is 15 residues long. Deletions cut 0 bases from V and 2 bases from J, with 11 bases between. Germline CDR1 SGHDT, CDR2 YYEEEE. The CDR3 nucleotides are TGTGCCAGCAGCTTGGGGCAGGGTGGGCAAGAGACCCAGTACTTC. It encodes CASSLGQGGQETQYF.

This chain uses TRBV2 with TRBJ1-6; no reliable D call. V lost 2 bases and J lost 9, with 5 bases in between. Germline loops: CDR1 SNHLY, CDR2 FYNNEI. CDR3 length: 12 amino acids. The CDR3 region has the DNA TGTGCCAGCAGTGAATCGGGTTCACCCCTCCACTTT. Translating it yields CASSESGSPLHF.

J is TRBJ1-2 and V is TRBV28, with D perhaps TRBD1 (6 bases). Germline V gives CDR1 MDHEN, CDR2 SYDVKM. This CDR3 has 14 residues. The V and J ends lost 4 bases and 2 bases respectively, with 11 bases between them. DNA for the CDR3: TGTGCCAGCAGTTCCCGGACAGTGAACTATGGCTACACCTTC. This codes for CASSSRTVNYGYTF.

CDR3 in DNA: TGCGCCAGCAGCTTCCTAAGCGGGAGCCGCACAGATACGCAGTATTTT. It encodes CASSFLSGSRTDTQYF. The rearrangement links TRBV5-1 to TRBJ2-3; 8 positions match TRBD2. The CDR3 sequence is 16 residues long. In germline, CDR1 is SGHRS, CDR2 YFSETQ. The trim removed 2 bases at V and 1 base at J, leaving 6 bases unmatched.